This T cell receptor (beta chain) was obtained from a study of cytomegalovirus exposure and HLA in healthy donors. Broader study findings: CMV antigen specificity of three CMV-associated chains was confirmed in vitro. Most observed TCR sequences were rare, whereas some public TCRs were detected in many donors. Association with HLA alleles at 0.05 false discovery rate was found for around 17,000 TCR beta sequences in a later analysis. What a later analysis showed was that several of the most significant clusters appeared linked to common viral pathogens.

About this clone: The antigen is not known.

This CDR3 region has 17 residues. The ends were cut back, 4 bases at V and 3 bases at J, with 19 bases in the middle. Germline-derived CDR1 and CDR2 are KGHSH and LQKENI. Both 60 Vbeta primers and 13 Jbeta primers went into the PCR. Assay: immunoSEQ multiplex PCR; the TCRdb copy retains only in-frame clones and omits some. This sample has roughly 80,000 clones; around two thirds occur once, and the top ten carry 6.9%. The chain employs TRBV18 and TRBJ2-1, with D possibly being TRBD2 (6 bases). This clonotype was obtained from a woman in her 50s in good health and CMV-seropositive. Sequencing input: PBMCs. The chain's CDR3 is CASSLSRDLPYYNEQFF. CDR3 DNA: TGTGCCAGCTCACTGTCCCGGGACTTGCCCTACTACAATGAGCAGTTCTTC.